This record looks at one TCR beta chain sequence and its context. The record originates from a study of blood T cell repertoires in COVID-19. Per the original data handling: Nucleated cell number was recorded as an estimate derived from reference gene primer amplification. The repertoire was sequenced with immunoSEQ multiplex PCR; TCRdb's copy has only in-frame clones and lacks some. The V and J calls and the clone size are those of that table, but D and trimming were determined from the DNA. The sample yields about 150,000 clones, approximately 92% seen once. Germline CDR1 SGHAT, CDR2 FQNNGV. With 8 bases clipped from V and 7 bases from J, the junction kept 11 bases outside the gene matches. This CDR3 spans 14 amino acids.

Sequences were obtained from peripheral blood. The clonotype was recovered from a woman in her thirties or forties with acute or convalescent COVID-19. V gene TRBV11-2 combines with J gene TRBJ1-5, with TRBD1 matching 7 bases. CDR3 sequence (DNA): TGTGCCAGCGCATTCCAGGGGGGCGGGCAGCCCCAGCATTTT. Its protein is CASAFQGGGQPQHF.